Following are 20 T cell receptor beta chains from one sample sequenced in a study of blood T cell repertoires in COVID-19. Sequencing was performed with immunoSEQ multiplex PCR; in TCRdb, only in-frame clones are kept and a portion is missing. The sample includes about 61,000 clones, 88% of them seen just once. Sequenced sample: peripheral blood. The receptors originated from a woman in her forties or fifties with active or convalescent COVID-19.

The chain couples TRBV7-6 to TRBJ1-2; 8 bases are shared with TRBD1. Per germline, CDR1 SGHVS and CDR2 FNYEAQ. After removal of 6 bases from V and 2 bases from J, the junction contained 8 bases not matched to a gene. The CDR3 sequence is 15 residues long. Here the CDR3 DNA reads TGTGCCAGCAGGGAAGGGACAGGCCGGAACTATGGCTACACCTTC. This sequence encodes CASREGTGRNYGYTF.

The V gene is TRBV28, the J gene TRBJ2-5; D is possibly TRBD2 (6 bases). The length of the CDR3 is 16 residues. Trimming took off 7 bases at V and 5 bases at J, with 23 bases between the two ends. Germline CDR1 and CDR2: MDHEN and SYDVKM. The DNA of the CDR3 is TGTGCCAGCACTACTCCGGGACCCCCGGCGGGGGAGACCCAGTACTTC. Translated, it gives CASTTPGPPAGETQYF.

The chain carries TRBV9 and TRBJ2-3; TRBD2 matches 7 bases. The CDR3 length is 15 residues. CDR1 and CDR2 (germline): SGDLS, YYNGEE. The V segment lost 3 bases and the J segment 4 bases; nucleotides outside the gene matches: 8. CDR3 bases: TGTGCCAGCAGCGAGGGACTATTTCTTCCAGATACGCAGTATTTT. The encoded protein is CASSEGLFLPDTQYF.

CDR3: CASSLAGETQYF. In DNA, the CDR3 is TGTGCCAGCAGCTTGGCGGGAGAGACCCAGTACTTC. V gene TRBV5-5 combines with J gene TRBJ2-5, with unresolved D. From germline, CDR1 is SGHKS and CDR2 YYEKEE (reference sequence). This CDR3 spans 12 amino acids. V was pared by 0 bases and J by 4 bases, with 4 bases between. The complete variable domain, with remaining parts taken from reference TRBV5-5 and TRBJ2-5, reads DAGVTQSPTHLIKTRGQQVTLRCSPISGHKSVSWYQQVLGQGPQFIFQYYEKEERGRGNFPDRFSARQFPNYSSELNVNALLLGDSALYLCASSLAGETQYFGPGTRLLVL.

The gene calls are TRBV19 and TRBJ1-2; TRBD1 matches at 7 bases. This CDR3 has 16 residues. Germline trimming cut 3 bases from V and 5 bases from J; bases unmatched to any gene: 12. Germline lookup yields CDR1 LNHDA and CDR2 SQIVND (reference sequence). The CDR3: CASSISRDSIGYGYTF. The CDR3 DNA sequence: TGTGCCAGTAGTATTTCCCGGGACAGTATAGGGTATGGCTACACCTTC.

CDR3 sequence (DNA): TGTGCCACCAGCAGGGGGGACAGCGACGAGCAGTACTTC. It specifies CATSRGDSDEQYF. The chain links TRBV15 to TRBJ2-7; 7 bases map to TRBD1. The CDR3 length is 13 residues. The V gene end was trimmed by 3 bases and the J gene end by 5 bases; junction bases not matched to a gene: 4. CDR1 is LNHNV, CDR2 YYDKDF, per germline (reference sequence).

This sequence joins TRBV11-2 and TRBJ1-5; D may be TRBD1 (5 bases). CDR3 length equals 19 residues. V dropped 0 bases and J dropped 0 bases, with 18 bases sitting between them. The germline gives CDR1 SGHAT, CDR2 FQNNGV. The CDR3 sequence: CASSLEAGNSRYSNQPQHF. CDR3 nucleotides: TGTGCCAGCAGCTTAGAGGCAGGGAATAGCCGATATAGCAATCAGCCCCAGCATTTT.

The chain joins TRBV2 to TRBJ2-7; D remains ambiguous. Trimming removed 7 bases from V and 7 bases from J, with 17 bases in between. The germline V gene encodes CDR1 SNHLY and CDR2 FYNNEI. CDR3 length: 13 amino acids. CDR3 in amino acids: CASKRLMSDEQYF. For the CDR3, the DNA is TGTGCCAGCAAAAGACTGATGAGTGATGAGCAGTACTTC.

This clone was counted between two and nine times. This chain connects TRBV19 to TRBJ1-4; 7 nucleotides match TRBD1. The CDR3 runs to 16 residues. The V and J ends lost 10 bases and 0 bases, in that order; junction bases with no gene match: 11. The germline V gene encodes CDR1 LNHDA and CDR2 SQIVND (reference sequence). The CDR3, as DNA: TGTGCCACCACGACAGGGATCACTTCAACTAATGAAAAACTGTTTTTT. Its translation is CATTTGITSTNEKLFF.

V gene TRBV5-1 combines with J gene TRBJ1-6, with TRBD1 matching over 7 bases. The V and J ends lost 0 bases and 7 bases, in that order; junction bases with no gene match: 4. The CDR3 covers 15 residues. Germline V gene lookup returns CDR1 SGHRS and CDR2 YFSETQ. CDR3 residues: CASSLGAGGNSPLHF. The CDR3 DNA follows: TGCGCCAGCAGCTTGGGAGCAGGGGGGAATTCACCCCTCCACTTT.

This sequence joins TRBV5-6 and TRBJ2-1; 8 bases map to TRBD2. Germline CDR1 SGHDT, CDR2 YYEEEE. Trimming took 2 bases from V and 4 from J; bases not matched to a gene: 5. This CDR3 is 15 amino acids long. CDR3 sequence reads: CASSFISGTYNEQFF. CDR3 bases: TGTGCCAGCAGCTTTATTAGCGGGACTTACAATGAGCAGTTCTTC.

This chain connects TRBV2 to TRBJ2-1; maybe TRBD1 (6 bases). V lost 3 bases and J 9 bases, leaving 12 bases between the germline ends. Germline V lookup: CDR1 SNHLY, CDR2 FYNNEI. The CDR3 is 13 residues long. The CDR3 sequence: CASSDSGQSEQFF. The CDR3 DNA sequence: TGTGCCAGCAGTGACTCTGGACAGAGTGAGCAGTTCTTC. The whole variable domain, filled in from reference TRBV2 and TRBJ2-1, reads EPEVTQTPSHQVTQMGQEVILRCVPISNHLYFYWYRQILGQKVEFLVSFYNNEISEKSEIFDDQFSVERPDGSNFTLKIRSTKLEDSAMYFCASSDSGQSEQFFGPGTRLTVL.

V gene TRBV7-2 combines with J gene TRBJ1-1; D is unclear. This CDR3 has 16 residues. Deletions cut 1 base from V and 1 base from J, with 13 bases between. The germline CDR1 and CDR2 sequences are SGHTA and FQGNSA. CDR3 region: CASSLGSGLGNTEAFF. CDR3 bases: TGTGCCAGCAGCTTAGGCTCAGGCCTTGGGAACACTGAAGCTTTCTTT. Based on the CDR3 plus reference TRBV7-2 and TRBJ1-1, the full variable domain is GAGVSQSPSNKVTEKGKDVELRCDPISGHTALYWYRQSLGQGLEFLIYFQGNSAPDKSGLPSDRFSAERTGGSVSTLTIQRTQQEDSAVYLCASSLGSGLGNTEAFFGQGTRLTVV.

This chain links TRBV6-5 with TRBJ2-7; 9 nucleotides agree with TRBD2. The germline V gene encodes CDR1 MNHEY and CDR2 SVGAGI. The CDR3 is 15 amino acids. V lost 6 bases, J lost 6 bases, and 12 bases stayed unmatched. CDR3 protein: CASSPPSGITSEQYF. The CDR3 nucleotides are TGTGCCAGCAGCCCCCCTAGCGGGATAACGTCCGAGCAGTACTTC.

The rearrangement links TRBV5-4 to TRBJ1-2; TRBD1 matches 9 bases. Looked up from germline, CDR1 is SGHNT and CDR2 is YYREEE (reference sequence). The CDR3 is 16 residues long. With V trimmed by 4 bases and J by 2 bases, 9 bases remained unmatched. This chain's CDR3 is CASSQGTGGANYGYTF. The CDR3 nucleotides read TGTGCCAGCAGCCAGGGAACAGGGGGCGCCAACTATGGCTACACCTTC.

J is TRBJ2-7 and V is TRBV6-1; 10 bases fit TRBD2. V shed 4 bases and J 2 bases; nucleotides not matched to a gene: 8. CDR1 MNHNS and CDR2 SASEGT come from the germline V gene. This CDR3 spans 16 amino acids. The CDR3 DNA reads TGTGCCAGCAGTGCCGCTAGCGGGAGCCTCACCTACGAGCAGTACTTC. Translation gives CASSAASGSLTYEQYF.

The CDR3 spells CASSLAGANEQYF. The CDR3 DNA is TGTGCCAGCAGCTTGGCGGGAGCAAACGAGCAGTACTTC. This chain uses TRBV7-8 with TRBJ2-7, with 7 bases aligning to TRBD2. Germline CDR1 reads SGHVS; CDR2 reads FQNEAQ. The CDR3 runs 13 residues. J was trimmed by 5 bases and V by 3 bases; bases with no gene match: 4.

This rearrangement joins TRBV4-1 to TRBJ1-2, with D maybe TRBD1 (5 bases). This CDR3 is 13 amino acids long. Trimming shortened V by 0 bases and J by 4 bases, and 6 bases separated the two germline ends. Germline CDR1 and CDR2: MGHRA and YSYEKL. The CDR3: CASSQEGGYGYTF. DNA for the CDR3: TGCGCCAGCAGCCAAGAGGGGGGCTATGGCTACACCTTC.

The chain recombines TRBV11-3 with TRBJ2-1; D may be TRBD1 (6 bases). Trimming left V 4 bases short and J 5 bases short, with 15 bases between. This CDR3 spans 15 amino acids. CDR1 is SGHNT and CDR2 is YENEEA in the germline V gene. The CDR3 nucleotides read TGTGCCAGCAGCTCCCTAGGGACACCTAACAATGAGCAGTTCTTC. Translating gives CASSSLGTPNNEQFF.

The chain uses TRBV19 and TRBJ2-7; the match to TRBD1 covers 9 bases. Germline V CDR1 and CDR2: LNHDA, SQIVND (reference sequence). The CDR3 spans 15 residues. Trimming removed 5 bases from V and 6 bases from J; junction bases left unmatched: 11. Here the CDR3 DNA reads TGTGCCAGTAGTCCGGGGACAGGGTCGCCGGTCGAGCAGTACTTC. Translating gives CASSPGTGSPVEQYF.